These 21 T cell receptor beta chains were all obtained from the same sample, sequenced in a study of human T cells and chemical hapten exposure. The sample's time point: patch test 1, 2 weeks after DPC sensitization. Treatment: therapeutic diphenylcyclopropenone sensitization with weekly scalp DPC. TCRdb re-derived calls from the RACE reads in MiXCR, one entry per CDR3 protein. The data hold around 110,000 distinct CDR3 sequences, with roughly 12% observed a single time. The specimen was whole blood, collected in connection with sensitization to the hapten diphenylcyclopropenone (DPC). The receptors originated from a woman aged 50 to 60 with alopecia areata. Some clones in this sample may be carry-over from other donors' samples.

This clonotype was observed a few times. The V and J genes are TRBV5-1 and TRBJ2-6; D uncertain. This CDR3 region has 17 residues. The V gene lost 2 bases and the J gene lost 5 bases, with 17 bases spanning the gap. Germline V lookup: CDR1 SGHRS, CDR2 YFSETQ. The CDR3 sequence: CASSFTLVLVWANVLTF. DNA for the CDR3: TGCGCCAGCAGCTTCACGCTTGTTTTGGTTTGGGCCAACGTCCTGACTTTC.

The chain joins TRBV20-1 to TRBJ1-2, with D possibly matching TRBD1 (5 bases). Germline loops: CDR1 DFQATT, CDR2 SNEGSKA (reference sequence). The CDR3 has 15 amino acids. Deletions cut 5 bases from V and 6 bases from J, with 22 bases between. The CDR3: CSAYILAGIEDGYTF. CDR3 in DNA: TGCAGTGCTTACATACTGGCAGGGATAGAGGATGGCTACACCTTC.

The rearrangement uses TRBV5-6 and TRBJ1-5; D is ambiguous. The CDR3 loop spans 14 amino acids. The germline V gene encodes CDR1 SGHDT and CDR2 YYEEEE. V gave up 1 base and J gave up 6 bases, with 11 bases separating them. The CDR3, as DNA: TGTGCCAGCAGCTTGCGGGCAGATGGTCAGCCCCAGCATTTT. Translated: CASSLRADGQPQHF.

This clonotype was found a few times. The V and J genes are TRBV7-2 and TRBJ1-6; D is unresolved. This CDR3 is built from 15 residues. Germline lookup yields CDR1 SGHTA and CDR2 FQGNSA. V was trimmed by 7 bases and J by 7 bases, leaving 17 bases between them. CDR3 in DNA: TGTGCCAGCACTTGGACGGAAGGGCCGAATTCACCCCTCCACTTT. Its protein product is CASTWTEGPNSPLHF.

Note on this clonotype: The junction departs from the called germline gene at one end, perhaps through a read error. The rearrangement joins TRBV27 to TRBJ1-5, with D hard to call. The CDR3 spans 15 residues. The germline V gene encodes CDR1 MNHEY and CDR2 SMNVEV (reference sequence). The CDR3 spells CASSLTFHSGQSQHF. The CDR3 nucleotides read TGTGCCAGCAGTTTGACTTTCCATTCGGGTCAGTCCCAGCATTTT.

The V and J genes are TRBV29-1 and TRBJ1-2, with 7 bases fitting TRBD1. Unmatched junction bases numbered 9, after V lost 0 bases and J lost 8 bases. The CDR3 spans 14 residues. The germline V gene encodes CDR1 SQVTM and CDR2 ANQGSEA. CDR3 nucleotides: TGCAGCGTTGAAGAATCGAGACAGGGCTGGGGCTACACCTTC. Its translation: CSVEESRQGWGYTF.

This clonotype came up many times. The V gene is TRBV18, the J gene TRBJ1-5; no reliable D call. The CDR3 has 14 residues. Germline V gene sequence: CDR1 KGHSH, CDR2 LQKENI. V was clipped by 4 bases and J by 5 bases, with 12 bases between them. For the CDR3, the DNA is TGTGCCAGCTCACGGAGGGAGCTCGATCAGCCCCAGCATTTT. Translation gives CASSRRELDQPQHF.

Only a few counts were recorded for this clonotype. The chain couples TRBV2 to TRBJ1-5; a weak D match, TRBD1 (5 bases). The V end lost 6 bases, the J end lost 6 bases, and 21 bases lay between the germline ends. CDR1 and CDR2 from the germline V gene are SNHLY and FYNNEI. The CDR3 length is 16 residues. CDR3 region: CASRPGPTGRGQPQHF. Written as DNA, the CDR3 is TGTGCCAGCAGGCCGGGACCCACGGGCCGGGGTCAGCCCCAGCATTTT.

The chain is built from TRBV28 and TRBJ2-7; 9 bases fit TRBD2. Germline lookup yields CDR1 MDHEN and CDR2 SYDVKM. The trim removed 3 bases at V and 4 bases at J, leaving 13 bases unmatched. This CDR3 is 17 amino acids long. The CDR3 coding sequence is TGTGCCAGCAGTTTCGCAGAAGCGGGAGGAAGCGCGTACGAGCAGTACTTC. Translation gives CASSFAEAGGSAYEQYF.

This clonotype was seen a handful of times. The chain combines TRBV12-3 or TRBV12-4 with TRBJ1-3; 7 nucleotides agree with TRBD1. With V trimmed by 6 bases and J by 0 bases, 11 bases remained unmatched. The CDR3 is 17 amino acids. The CDR3 sequence: CASSLNRGYSSGNTIYF. The DNA for the CDR3 is TGTGCCAGCAGCCTAAACAGGGGCTATAGCTCTGGAAACACCATATATTTT.

The chain couples TRBV28 to TRBJ2-1, with 9 bases lining up with TRBD2. The V gene end was trimmed by 6 bases and the J gene end by 8 bases; junction bases not matched to a gene: 11. The CDR3 consists of 15 residues. Germline loops: CDR1 MDHEN, CDR2 SYDVKM. In DNA form, the CDR3 reads TGTGCCAGCAGACCTACTTTAGCGGGAGTTGATGAGCAGTTCTTC. Translating gives CASRPTLAGVDEQFF.

This clonotype was seen many times. V usage is TRBV6-5 and J usage is TRBJ2-7; D may match TRBD1 or TRBD2 (5 bases each). Germline CDR1 is MNHEY and CDR2 is SVGAGI. The V and J ends lost 0 bases and 2 bases respectively, with 20 bases between them. The CDR3 loop spans 18 amino acids. CDR3 nucleotide sequence: TGTGCCAGCAGTTACTCGAGGTCATTCGGGACCAAGACCTACGAGCAGTACTTC. Its protein product is CASSYSRSFGTKTYEQYF.

This clonotype occurred many times. The J gene is TRBJ2-5, the V gene TRBV27; D remains ambiguous. The germline V gene encodes CDR1 MNHEY and CDR2 SMNVEV (reference sequence). This CDR3 region has 13 residues. V dropped 4 bases and J dropped 1 base, with 7 bases sitting between them. The CDR3, as DNA: TGTGCCAGCAGTTGGGCAGGCCAAGAGACCCAGTACTTC. Translating gives CASSWAGQETQYF.

In its sample, this clonotype was seen many times. The chain recombines TRBV7-6 with TRBJ2-3; possibly TRBD1 or TRBD2 for D (6 bases each). The germline V gene has CDR1 SGHVS and CDR2 FNYEAQ. This CDR3 has 17 residues. Trimming shortened V by 1 base and J by 2 bases, and 16 bases separated the two germline ends. The CDR3 protein is CASSLGLGGSTTDTQYF. Written as DNA, the CDR3 is TGTGCCAGCAGCTTAGGGTTGGGGGGCTCAACCACAGATACGCAGTATTTT.

This clonotype was recorded at least ten times. The V and J genes are TRBV7-8 and TRBJ1-6; D gene ambiguous. This CDR3 has 14 residues. Germline V gives CDR1 SGHVS, CDR2 FQNEAQ. V shed 5 bases and J shed 8 bases, with 13 bases lying between them. Here the CDR3 DNA reads TGTGCCAGCAGCCGTGTGGAGGCGGATTCACCCCTCCACTTT. Protein: CASSRVEADSPLHF.

In its sample, this clonotype was seen many times. This rearrangement joins TRBV6-6 to TRBJ2-1; possibly TRBD1 for D (6 bases). Trimming took 0 bases from V and 0 from J, leaving 12 bases between them. CDR3 size: 17 residues. Germline V gives CDR1 MNHNY, CDR2 SVGAGI (reference sequence). The DNA for the CDR3 is TGTGCCAGCAGTTACTCCGCTGACAGGAGCTCCTACAATGAGCAGTTCTTC. Translating it yields CASSYSADRSSYNEQFF.

J is TRBJ2-7 and V is TRBV28, with TRBD2 matching over 7 bases. The CDR3 is made up of 15 amino acids. The junction had 6 bases not matched to a gene; V was cut back by 4 bases and J by 0 bases. Germline V gene lookup returns CDR1 MDHEN and CDR2 SYDVKM. This CDR3 reads CASSSPGGSSYEQYF. The CDR3 nucleotides read TGTGCCAGCAGTTCCCCCGGGGGGAGCTCCTACGAGCAGTACTTC.

This clonotype was found many times. The chain links TRBV6-5 to TRBJ1-6, with unresolved D. The CDR3 sequence is 13 residues long. Germline V gene data show CDR1 as MNHEY and CDR2 as SVGAGI. Trimming shortened V by 5 bases and J by 9 bases, and 11 bases separated the two germline ends. CDR3 sequence reads: CASSPGVASPLHF. CDR3 DNA: TGTGCCAGCAGTCCTGGCGTAGCTTCACCCCTCCACTTT.

V usage is TRBV27 and J usage is TRBJ1-1; possible D gene TRBD1, 5 bases. This CDR3 spans 12 amino acids. Germline CDR1 and CDR2: MNHEY and SMNVEV (reference sequence). Trimming cost V 6 bases and J 4 bases, with 9 bases left between them. CDR3 nucleotides: TGTGCCAGCAGGGGGGTTCTCACTGAAGCTTTCTTT. Translated, it gives CASRGVLTEAFF.

The genes are TRBV9 and TRBJ1-1; unclear D gene. Trimming shortened V by 3 bases and J by 0 bases, and 9 bases separated the two germline ends. The V gene's germline CDR1 is SGDLS and CDR2 YYNGEE. This CDR3 spans 14 amino acids. In nucleotides, the CDR3 is TGTGCCAGCAGCGCCCGACTACTGAACACTGAAGCTTTCTTT. Its protein is CASSARLLNTEAFF.

This clonotype has a count of ten or more. The gene calls are TRBV18 and TRBJ1-4; D possibly corresponds to TRBD1 (5 bases). In germline, CDR1 is KGHSH, CDR2 LQKENI. Trimming shortened V by 5 bases and J by 11 bases, and 12 bases separated the two germline ends. CDR3 length equals 12 residues. DNA of the CDR3: TGTGCCAGCTCAAACCTAGGGGAGAAACTGTTTTTT. Translated, it gives CASSNLGEKLFF.